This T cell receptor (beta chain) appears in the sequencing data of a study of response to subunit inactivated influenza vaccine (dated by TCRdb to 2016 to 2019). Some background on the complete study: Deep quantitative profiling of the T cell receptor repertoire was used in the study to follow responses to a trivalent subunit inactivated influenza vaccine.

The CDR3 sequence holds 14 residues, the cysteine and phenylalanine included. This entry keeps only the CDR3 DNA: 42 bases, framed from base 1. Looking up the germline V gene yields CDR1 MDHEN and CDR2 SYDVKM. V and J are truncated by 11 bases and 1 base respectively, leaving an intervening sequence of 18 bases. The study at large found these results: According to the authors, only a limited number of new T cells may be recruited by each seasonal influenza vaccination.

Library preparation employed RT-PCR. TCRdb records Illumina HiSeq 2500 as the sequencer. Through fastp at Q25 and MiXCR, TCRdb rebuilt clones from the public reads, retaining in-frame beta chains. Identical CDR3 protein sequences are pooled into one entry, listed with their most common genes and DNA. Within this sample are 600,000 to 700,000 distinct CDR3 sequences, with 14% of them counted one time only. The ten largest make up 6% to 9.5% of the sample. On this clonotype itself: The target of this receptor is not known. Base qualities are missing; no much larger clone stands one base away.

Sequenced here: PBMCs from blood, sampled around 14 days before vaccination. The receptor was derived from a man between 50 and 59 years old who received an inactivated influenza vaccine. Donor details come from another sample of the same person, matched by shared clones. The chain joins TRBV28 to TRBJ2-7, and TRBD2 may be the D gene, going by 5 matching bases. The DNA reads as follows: TGTGCCTCCTCGAGATTCGGGATGTCCTACGAGCAGTACTTC. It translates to CASSRFGMSYEQYF.